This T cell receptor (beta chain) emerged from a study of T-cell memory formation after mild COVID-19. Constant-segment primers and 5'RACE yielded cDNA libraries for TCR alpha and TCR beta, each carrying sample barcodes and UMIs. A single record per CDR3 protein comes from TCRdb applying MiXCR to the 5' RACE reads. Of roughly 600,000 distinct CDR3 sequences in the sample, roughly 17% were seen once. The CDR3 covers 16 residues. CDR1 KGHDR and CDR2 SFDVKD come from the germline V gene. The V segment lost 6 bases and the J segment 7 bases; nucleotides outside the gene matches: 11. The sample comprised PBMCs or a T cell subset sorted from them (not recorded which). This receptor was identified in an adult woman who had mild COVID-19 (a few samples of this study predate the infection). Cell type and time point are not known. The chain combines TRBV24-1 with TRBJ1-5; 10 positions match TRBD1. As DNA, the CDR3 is TGTGCCACCAGTCCAGGGGGACAGGGGATCGGGCAGCCCCAGCATTTT. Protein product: CATSPGGQGIGQPQHF.